Below are 17 T cell receptor beta chains sequenced from a single sample in a study of T-cell memory formation after mild COVID-19. TCRdb used MiXCR to reprocess the 5' RACE reads, holding one entry per CDR3 protein. Of 65,000 to 95,000 distinct CDR3 sequences listed, around 13% are singletons. Sequencing was carried out using PBMCs or a T cell subset sorted from them (not recorded which). The receptors were sampled from a man younger than 35 who had mild COVID-19 (a few samples of this study predate the infection). Cell type and time point are not known.

This clonotype has more than one count but fewer than ten. The chain employs TRBV7-2 and TRBJ2-5; weak D call: TRBD1 (5 bases). This CDR3 has 14 amino acids. Between the trimmed V and J ends, which lost 4 bases and 5 bases, there was a span of 14 bases. Germline values: CDR1 SGHTA, CDR2 FQGNSA. Here the CDR3 reads CASSSALDIETQYF. CDR3 nucleotides: TGTGCCAGCAGCTCAGCGTTGGACATCGAGACCCAGTACTTC.

The chain joins TRBV27 to TRBJ2-1; no clear D. V lost 8 bases, J lost 0 bases, and 5 bases lay in between. The CDR3 has 12 residues. Looked up from germline, CDR1 is MNHEY and CDR2 is SMNVEV (reference sequence). CDR3: CASRISYNEQFF. The CDR3 nucleotides are TGTGCCAGCCGGATCTCCTACAATGAGCAGTTCTTC.

This clonotype was observed a few times. The chain couples TRBV7-9 to TRBJ2-2; 10 bases fit TRBD2. V dropped 2 bases and J dropped 0; count of bases not matched to a gene: 0. The length of the CDR3 is 16 residues. The germline V gene has CDR1 SEHNR and CDR2 FQNEAQ (reference sequence). The CDR3 nucleotides read TGTGCCAGCAGCTTAAGCGGGGGGGCGAACACCGGGGAGCTGTTTTTT. Its translation: CASSLSGGANTGELFF.

CDR3 loop: CSVKEQGANGYTF. DNA for the CDR3: TGCAGCGTAAAGGAACAGGGGGCGAATGGCTACACCTTC. The chain uses TRBV29-1 and TRBJ1-2; TRBD1 matches 9 bases. In germline, CDR1 is SQVTM, CDR2 ANQGSEA. This CDR3 contains 13 residues. V gave up 6 bases and J gave up 6 bases; unmatched junction bases: 8.

This clonotype was observed a handful of times. The chain employs TRBV21-1 and TRBJ2-1; the table's D gene call, TRBD1, was not cross checked with the DNA. TRBV21-1 has pseudogene status. The CDR3 totals 15 residues. The CDR3 coding sequence is TGTGCCAGCACTTCGGGAACGAGCTCCTACAATGAGCAGTTCTTC. It is translated as CASTSGTSSYNEQFF.

V usage is TRBV20-1 and J usage is TRBJ2-3, with D hard to call. CDR1 is DFQATT, CDR2 SNEGSKA, per germline (reference sequence). The CDR3 runs to 14 residues. V was clipped by 3 bases and J by 2 bases, with 12 bases between them. CDR3 in DNA: TGCAGTGCTAGTTGGACCTCAGTCACAGATACGCAGTATTTT. Its protein product is CSASWTSVTDTQYF.

This clonotype was counted only a few times. The chain carries TRBV4-1 and TRBJ1-1, with 7 bases identical to TRBD1. This CDR3 contains 15 residues. CDR1 and CDR2 (germline): MGHRA, YSYEKL. The trim removed 1 base at V and 3 bases at J, leaving 5 bases unmatched. CDR3 protein: CASSQGRGPYTEAFF. For the CDR3, the DNA is TGCGCCAGCAGCCAAGGGAGGGGGCCCTACACTGAAGCTTTCTTT.

This clonotype was counted between two and nine times. The chain uses TRBV27 and TRBJ2-5; D tentatively reads TRBD1 or TRBD2 (6 bases each). CDR3 length: 16 amino acids. Trimming removed 5 bases at V and 4 bases at J, with 20 bases between. The V gene's germline CDR1 is MNHEY and CDR2 SMNVEV (reference sequence). CDR3: CASSPLQGEGGETQYF. DNA of the CDR3: TGTGCCAGCAGTCCGTTACAGGGTGAGGGAGGAGAGACCCAGTACTTC.

This chain links TRBV5-6 with TRBJ2-2; D perhaps matches TRBD2 (5 bases). There are 14 residues in the CDR3. V lost 4 bases, J lost 5 bases, and 12 bases lay in between. The germline CDR1 and CDR2 sequences are SGHDT and YYEEEE. CDR3 nucleotides: TGTGCCAGCAGCCTCGGACTCGGGACCGGGGAGCTGTTTTTT. Translating gives CASSLGLGTGELFF.

This clonotype was found a few times. The rearrangement uses TRBV7-6 and TRBJ2-1, with unresolved D. Between the trimmed V and J ends, which lost 4 bases and 6 bases, there was a span of 13 bases. CDR3 size: 14 residues. CDR1 and CDR2 from the germline V gene are SGHVS and FNYEAQ. CDR3 region: CASSSGELGNEQFF. The DNA of the CDR3 is TGTGCCAGCAGCTCTGGTGAATTGGGCAATGAGCAGTTCTTC.

This clonotype was seen many times. This chain links TRBV12-3 or TRBV12-4 with TRBJ1-1, with a possible D match to TRBD1 (6 bases). V lost 9 bases and J lost 3, with 14 bases in between. The CDR3 contains 13 residues. In DNA form, the CDR3 reads TGTGCCAGTATTCCGGGGGCCTACACTGAAGCTTTCTTT. This encodes CASIPGAYTEAFF.

This chain links TRBV5-1 with TRBJ1-1; tentative D call: TRBD1 (5 bases). V was pared by 4 bases and J by 0 bases, with 13 bases between. This CDR3 region has 15 residues. CDR1 and CDR2 from the germline V gene are SGHRS and YFSETQ. In nucleotides, the CDR3 is TGCGCCAGCAGCGAAGGGCTGGGGGTGAACACTGAAGCTTTCTTT. The encoded protein is CASSEGLGVNTEAFF.

This clonotype occurred once. The chain couples TRBV6-5 to TRBJ2-2; TRBD2 aligns across 13 bases. The CDR3 is made up of 17 amino acids. V was clipped by 7 bases and J by 4 bases; unmatched bases: 9. Germline V gene lookup returns CDR1 MNHEY and CDR2 SVGAGI. CDR3 nucleotides: TGTGCCAGCAAAGTGACTAGCGGGGGGTTTGGCACCGGGGAGCTGTTTTTT. As protein: CASKVTSGGFGTGELFF.

This clonotype was seen a few times. The V call is TRBV21-1, the J call TRBJ2-7; the D call of TRBD1 is as the table states it, not checked on the DNA. TRBV21-1 is an annotated pseudogene. The CDR3 has 18 amino acids. The CDR3 nucleotides are TGTGCCAGCAGCAATCGGGAAATGGGCCGGGACACCGACTACGAGCAGTACGTC. The encoded protein is CASSNREMGRDTDYEQYV.

This clonotype was counted a few times. The chain uses TRBV19 and TRBJ2-6, with a possible D match to TRBD1 (6 bases). V was clipped by 7 bases and J by 2 bases, with 9 bases between them. This CDR3 is 14 amino acids long. Looked up from germline, CDR1 is LNHDA and CDR2 is SQIVND (reference sequence). The CDR3 nucleotides are TGTGCCAGTACCCCAGGGGCTGGGGCCAACGTCCTGACTTTC. Amino acid sequence: CASTPGAGANVLTF.

In its sample, this clonotype was seen many times. The gene calls are TRBV4-1 and TRBJ2-7, with 9 bases that match TRBD2. This CDR3 region has 15 residues. Germline assignment: CDR1 MGHRA and CDR2 YSYEKL. Unmatched junction bases numbered 2, after V lost 0 bases and J lost 2 bases. CDR3 sequence reads: CASSQERGGPYEQYF. CDR3 bases: TGCGCCAGCAGCCAAGAGCGGGGGGGCCCCTACGAGCAGTACTTC.

This clonotype was counted between two and nine times. The chain employs TRBV10-2 and TRBJ1-1, with D possibly TRBD1 on 6 matching bases. V lost 10 bases to trimming and J lost 0 bases, with 12 bases between them. The V gene's germline CDR1 is WSHSY and CDR2 SAAADI. This CDR3 comprises 13 residues. This CDR3 is CATTTGVNTEAFF. The CDR3 bases are TGCGCCACCACGACAGGCGTGAACACTGAAGCTTTCTTT.